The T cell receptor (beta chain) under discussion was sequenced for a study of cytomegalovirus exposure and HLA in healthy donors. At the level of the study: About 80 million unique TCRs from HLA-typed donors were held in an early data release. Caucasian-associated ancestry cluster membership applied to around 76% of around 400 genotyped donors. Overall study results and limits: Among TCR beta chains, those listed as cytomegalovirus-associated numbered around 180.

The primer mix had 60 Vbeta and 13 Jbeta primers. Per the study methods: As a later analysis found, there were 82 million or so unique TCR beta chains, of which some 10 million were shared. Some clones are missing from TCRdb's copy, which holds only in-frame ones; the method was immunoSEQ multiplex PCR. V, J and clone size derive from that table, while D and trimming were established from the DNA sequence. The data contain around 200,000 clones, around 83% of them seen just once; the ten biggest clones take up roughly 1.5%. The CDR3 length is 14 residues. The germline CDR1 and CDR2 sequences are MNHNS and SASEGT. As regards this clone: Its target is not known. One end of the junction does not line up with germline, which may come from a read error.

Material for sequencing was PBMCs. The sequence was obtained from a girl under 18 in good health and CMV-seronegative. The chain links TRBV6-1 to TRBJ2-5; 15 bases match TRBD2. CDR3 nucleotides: TGTGCCAGCAGTGGGACTAGCGGGAGGGCCGGGGTCGACTTC. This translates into CASSGTSGRAGVDF.